The rows below give T cell receptor beta chains drawn from one sample of a study of regulatory T cells in long-lasting Graves disease. TCRdb independently ran MiXCR on the multiplex PCR reads; one entry per CDR3 protein. The sample contains some 440,000 distinct CDR3 sequences, more than 20% of which appear only once. Sequences were derived from peripheral blood mononuclear cells (PBMCs), sampled when the disease was refractory, from a patient treated with antithyroid drugs. The receptors here all came from a female donor with Graves disease. Both conserved end residues are trimmed from each CDR3. Each record gives: J gene, V gene, CDR3 protein.

j_gene: TRBJ2-7
v_gene: TRBV29-1
CDR3aa: SVEGGGGYEQY

j_gene: TRBJ2-5
v_gene: TRBV7-2
CDR3aa: ASSLVATLETQY

j_gene: TRBJ2-7
v_gene: TRBV7-2
CDR3aa: ASSPQRGYYEQY

j_gene: TRBJ1-2
v_gene: TRBV9
CDR3aa: ASSVVGGTYGYT

j_gene: TRBJ1-1
v_gene: TRBV28
CDR3aa: ASSMTGRNTEAF

j_gene: TRBJ1-2
v_gene: TRBV6-2/TRBV6-3
CDR3aa: ASSYFAGASYGYT

j_gene: TRBJ2-7
v_gene: TRBV11-1
CDR3aa: ASSETSGTYYEQY

j_gene: TRBJ2-2
v_gene: TRBV12-3/TRBV12-4
CDR3aa: ASRSPGGTGELF

j_gene: TRBJ2-7
v_gene: TRBV2
CDR3aa: ASSDRDRDPHEQY

j_gene: TRBJ1-5
v_gene: TRBV6-1
CDR3aa: ASNIFWTADNQPQH

j_gene: TRBJ1-1
v_gene: TRBV3-2
CDR3aa: ASSPTGDDTEAF

j_gene: TRBJ2-7
v_gene: TRBV6-2/TRBV6-3
CDR3aa: ASSSSPGVYEQY

j_gene: TRBJ2-1
v_gene: TRBV20-1
CDR3aa: SASATGRSYNEQF

j_gene: TRBJ2-5
v_gene: TRBV3-1
CDR3aa: ASSETGGLLETQY

j_gene: TRBJ1-2
v_gene: TRBV9
CDR3aa: ASSVATTGSYT

j_gene: TRBJ1-4
v_gene: TRBV28
CDR3aa: ASSWRAEKLF

j_gene: TRBJ2-2
v_gene: TRBV4-2
CDR3aa: ASSQERGTGGELF

j_gene: TRBJ1-4
v_gene: TRBV6-2/TRBV6-3
CDR3aa: ASSYSGFGTNEKLF

j_gene: TRBJ2-7
v_gene: TRBV6-1
CDR3aa: ASGFGLVSEQY

j_gene: TRBJ2-6
v_gene: TRBV7-9
CDR3aa: ASSLVQTGANVLT

j_gene: TRBJ1-6
v_gene: TRBV6-1
CDR3aa: ASSEEDTVAPLH

j_gene: TRBJ2-7
v_gene: TRBV6-1
CDR3aa: ASRESGMGYEQY

j_gene: TRBJ2-7
v_gene: TRBV19
CDR3aa: ASSPSGQGGGNEQY

j_gene: TRBJ2-2
v_gene: TRBV9
CDR3aa: ASSVFDRGWTGELF

j_gene: TRBJ2-7
v_gene: TRBV27
CDR3aa: ASRALGSYYEQY

j_gene: TRBJ1-2
v_gene: TRBV5-1
CDR3aa: ASSFRMGYGYT

j_gene: TRBJ2-5
v_gene: TRBV29-1
CDR3aa: SVVEYQETQY

j_gene: TRBJ1-2
v_gene: TRBV19
CDR3aa: ASSMKGVRYGYT

j_gene: TRBJ2-7
v_gene: TRBV19
CDR3aa: ASSIELGDY

j_gene: TRBJ2-7
v_gene: TRBV2
CDR3aa: ASSERSEQY

j_gene: TRBJ1-5
v_gene: TRBV6-1
CDR3aa: ASSKIRPDDPGNQPQH